The subject of this entry is one T cell receptor beta chain. This entry belongs to a study of blood T cell repertoires in COVID-19. Study overall: The United States, Italy and Spain were the sources of the acute and convalescent COVID-19 samples. T cells, B-cell-depleted T cells, or PBMCs provided the cDNA or gDNA that served as material.

Here immunoSEQ multiplex PCR was the method, and the copy in TCRdb shows in-frame clones only, minus some. The sample lists about 150,000 clones; 85% to 90% were seen once. Trimming pared 4 bases from V and 4 bases from J, leaving 14 bases between. Germline assignment: CDR1 SGHRS and CDR2 YFSETQ. CDR3 length: 15 residues. The specimen sequenced was peripheral blood. The rearrangement links TRBV5-1 to TRBJ2-2; a possible D gene is TRBD1 (6 bases). This receptor was taken from a man older than 75 with acute or convalescent COVID-19. For the CDR3, the DNA is TGCGCCAGCAGCGTACCACAGGGTGCCACCGGGGAGCTGTTTTTT. Translated: CASSVPQGATGELFF.